These 12 T cell receptor beta chains were sequenced from one sample in a study of cytomegalovirus exposure and HLA in healthy donors. Primers for the PCR totalled 60 Vbeta and 13 Jbeta. Generated by immunoSEQ multiplex PCR, the TCRdb table keeps only in-frame clones and is missing some. The repertoire has fewer than 200,000 clones, around 82% of them found once; the top ten carry less than 2%. The sequenced sample consisted of PBMCs. The receptors derive from a man between 35 and 55 years old in good health and CMV-seropositive.

The rearrangement links TRBV5-1 to TRBJ1-2; TRBD1 aligns across 9 bases. The CDR3 runs to 15 residues. Germline CDR1 SGHRS, CDR2 YFSETQ. The J segment lost 7 bases and the V segment lost 3 bases, leaving 10 bases of the junction unmatched. DNA for the CDR3: TGCGCCAGCAGCTCTGCCGGGACAGGGAGTGGTGGCTACACCTTC. It specifies CASSSAGTGSGGYTF. Full variable domain (outside the CDR3, taken from reference TRBV5-1 and TRBJ1-2): KAGVTQTPRYLIKTRGQQVTLSCSPISGHRSVSWYQQTPGQGLQFLFEYFSETQRNKGNFPGRFSGRQFSNSRSEMNVSTLELGDSALYLCASSSAGTGSGGYTFGSGTRLTVV.

This chain uses TRBV5-6 with TRBJ2-7; TRBD1 aligns across 8 bases. There are 16 residues in the CDR3. J lost 3 bases, V lost 0 bases, and 8 bases had no gene match. Germline V gene lookup returns CDR1 SGHDT and CDR2 YYEEEE. This CDR3 reads CASSLVFQGARYEQYF. CDR3 coding DNA: TGTGCCAGCAGCTTGGTCTTTCAGGGGGCGCGCTACGAGCAGTACTTC.

This clone came up once. The CDR3 DNA is TGCGCCAGCAGGTATGATTTCGGGACAAGAAGCAGACCAGGCAATGAGCAGTTCTTC. It is translated as CASRYDFGTRSRPGNEQFF. The chain employs TRBV5-1 and TRBJ2-1; a possible D gene is TRBD1 (6 bases). Germline V gene lookup returns CDR1 SGHRS and CDR2 YFSETQ. This CDR3 is 19 amino acids long. Trimming removed 5 bases from V and 6 bases from J, with 30 bases in between. Filled out from reference TRBV5-1 and TRBJ2-1, the complete variable domain reads KAGVTQTPRYLIKTRGQQVTLSCSPISGHRSVSWYQQTPGQGLQFLFEYFSETQRNKGNFPGRFSGRQFSNSRSEMNVSTLELGDSALYLCASRYDFGTRSRPGNEQFFGPGTRLTVL.

This chain joins TRBV6-6 and TRBJ2-7; D unresolved. The V and J ends lost 6 bases and 4 bases respectively, with 10 bases between them. Germline lookup yields CDR1 MNHNY and CDR2 SVGAGI (reference sequence). The CDR3 runs 12 residues. CDR3 region: CASSPRVYEQYF. CDR3 DNA: TGTGCCAGCAGCCCCCGCGTATACGAGCAGTACTTC.

The V gene is TRBV28, the J gene TRBJ1-4; D not certain. The CDR3 extends over 15 amino acids. CDR1 MDHEN and CDR2 SYDVKM come from the germline V gene. Trimming shortened V by 5 bases and J by 1 base, and 11 bases separated the two germline ends. CDR3 sequence reads: CASSPPMRTNEKLFF. In nucleotides, the CDR3 is TGTGCCAGCAGTCCCCCGATGAGAACTAATGAAAAACTGTTTTTT.

CDR3 nucleotide sequence: TGTGCCAGCAGGCGACAGGGGGTTCCCTACGAGCAGTACTTC. Translation: CASRRQGVPYEQYF. This chain connects TRBV6-5 to TRBJ2-7; TRBD1 matches 9 bases. The CDR3 totals 14 residues. V lost 6 bases, J lost 2 bases, and 5 bases stayed unmatched. The V gene's germline CDR1 is MNHEY and CDR2 SVGAGI.

The gene calls are TRBV27 and TRBJ2-1, with 8 bases matching TRBD2. The CDR3 length is 14 residues. J was trimmed by 7 bases and V by 5 bases; bases with no gene match: 7. CDR1 is MNHEY, CDR2 SMNVEV, per germline (reference sequence). CDR3 amino acids: CASSRTSWVNEQFF. The DNA for the CDR3 is TGTGCCAGCAGTCGGACTAGCTGGGTGAATGAGCAGTTCTTC.

The V gene is TRBV5-1, the J gene TRBJ1-1; a weak D match, TRBD1 (6 bases). Germline V lookup: CDR1 SGHRS, CDR2 YFSETQ. Trimming took 3 bases from V and 4 from J, leaving 13 bases between them. The CDR3 extends over 14 amino acids. The DNA for the CDR3 is TGCGCCAGCAGCTGGACACAGGGACCCACTGAAGCTTTCTTT. This encodes CASSWTQGPTEAFF.

The chain links TRBV19 to TRBJ1-1; TRBD1 matches 7 bases. With 6 bases clipped from V and 0 bases from J, the junction kept 7 bases outside the gene matches. In germline, CDR1 is LNHDA, CDR2 SQIVND (reference sequence). The CDR3 length is 15 residues. CDR3 protein: CASSRDSSMNTEAFF. Written as DNA, the CDR3 is TGTGCCAGTAGCCGGGACAGCTCTATGAACACTGAAGCTTTCTTT.

This clone was recorded once. The rearrangement uses TRBV19 and TRBJ1-1, with a tentative D call TRBD1 (6 bases). The CDR3 covers 15 residues. Germline V gives CDR1 LNHDA, CDR2 SQIVND (reference sequence). The germline V and J ends were trimmed by 1 base and 1 base, with 10 bases remaining between them. CDR3 sequence reads: CASSIGGQPNTEAFF. In DNA form, the CDR3 reads TGTGCCAGTAGTATAGGTGGACAGCCGAACACTGAAGCTTTCTTT.

The rearrangement joins TRBV5-4 to TRBJ2-3; D not certain. Germline CDR1 is SGHNT and CDR2 is YYREEE (reference sequence). Trimming left V 0 bases short and J 0 bases short, with 5 bases between. The CDR3 runs 14 residues. CDR3 DNA sequence: TGTGCCAGCAGCTTGGTGTCTAGCACAGATACGCAGTATTTT. Protein sequence: CASSLVSSTDTQYF.

V usage is TRBV5-1 and J usage is TRBJ2-7; a possible D gene is TRBD1 (7 bases). CDR1 is SGHRS and CDR2 is YFSETQ in the germline V gene. The CDR3 is made up of 14 amino acids. With 5 bases removed from V and 3 bases from J, the gap between germline ends came to 15 bases. The CDR3: CASRGGTADYEQYF. Written as DNA, the CDR3 is TGCGCCAGCAGAGGAGGGACAGCGGACTACGAGCAGTACTTC.